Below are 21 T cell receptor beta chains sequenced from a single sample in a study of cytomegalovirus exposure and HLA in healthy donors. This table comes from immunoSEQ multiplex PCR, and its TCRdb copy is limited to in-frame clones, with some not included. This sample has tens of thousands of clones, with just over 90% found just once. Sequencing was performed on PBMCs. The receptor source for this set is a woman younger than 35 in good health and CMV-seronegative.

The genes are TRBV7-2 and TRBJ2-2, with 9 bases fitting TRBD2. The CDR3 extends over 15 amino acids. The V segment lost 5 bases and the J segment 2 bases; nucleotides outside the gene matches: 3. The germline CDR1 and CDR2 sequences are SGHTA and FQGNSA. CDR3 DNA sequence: TGTGCCAGCAGCCCTAGCGGGGCTAACACCGGGGAGCTGTTTTTT. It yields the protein CASSPSGANTGELFF.

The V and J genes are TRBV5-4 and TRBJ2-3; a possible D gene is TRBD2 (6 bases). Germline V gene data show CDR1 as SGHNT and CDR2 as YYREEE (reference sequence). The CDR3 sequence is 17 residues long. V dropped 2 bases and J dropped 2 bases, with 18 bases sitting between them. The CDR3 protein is CASSFALAPTTTDTQYF. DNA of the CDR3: TGTGCCAGCAGCTTCGCACTAGCCCCCACTACCACAGATACGCAGTATTTT.

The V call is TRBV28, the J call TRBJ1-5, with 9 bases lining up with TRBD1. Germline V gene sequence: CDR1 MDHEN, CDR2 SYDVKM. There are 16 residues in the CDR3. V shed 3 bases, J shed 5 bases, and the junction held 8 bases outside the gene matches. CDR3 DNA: TGTGCCAGCAGTTTGGGGGGACAGGGCAGGGATCAGCCCCAGCATTTT. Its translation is CASSLGGQGRDQPQHF.

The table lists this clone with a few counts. The chain's CDR3 is CASSLGLREIEAFF. CDR3 sequence (DNA): TGTGCCAGCAGCTTAGGTTTGCGGGAAATTGAAGCTTTCTTT. The chain joins TRBV7-2 to TRBJ1-1; D gene uncertain. The V and J ends lost 1 base and 7 bases respectively, with 13 bases between them. Germline V CDR1 and CDR2: SGHTA, FQGNSA. CDR3 length: 14 amino acids.

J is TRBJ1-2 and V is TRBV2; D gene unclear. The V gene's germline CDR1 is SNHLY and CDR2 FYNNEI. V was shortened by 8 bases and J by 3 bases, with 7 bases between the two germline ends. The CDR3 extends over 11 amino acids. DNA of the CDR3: TGTGCCAGCGTCTCGTACTATGGCTACACCTTC. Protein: CASVSYYGYTF.

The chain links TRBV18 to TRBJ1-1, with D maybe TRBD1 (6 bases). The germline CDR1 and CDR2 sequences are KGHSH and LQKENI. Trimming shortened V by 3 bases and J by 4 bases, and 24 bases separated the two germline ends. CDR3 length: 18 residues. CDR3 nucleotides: TGTGCCAGCTCACCGACAGGATCGGGAGGGTTACGGGGCACTGAAGCTTTCTTT. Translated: CASSPTGSGGLRGTEAFF. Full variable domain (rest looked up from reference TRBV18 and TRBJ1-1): NAGVMQNPRHLVRRRGQEARLRCSPMKGHSHVYWYRQLPEEGLKFMVYLQKENIIDESGMPKERFSAEFPKEGPSILRIQQVVRGDSAAYFCASSPTGSGGLRGTEAFFGQGTRLTVV.

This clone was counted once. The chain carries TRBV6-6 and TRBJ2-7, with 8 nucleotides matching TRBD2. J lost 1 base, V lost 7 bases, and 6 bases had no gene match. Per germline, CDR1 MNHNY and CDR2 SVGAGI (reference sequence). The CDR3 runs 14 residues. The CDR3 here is CASTIAGQSYEQYF. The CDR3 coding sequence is TGTGCCAGCACCATAGCGGGGCAGTCCTACGAGCAGTACTTC.

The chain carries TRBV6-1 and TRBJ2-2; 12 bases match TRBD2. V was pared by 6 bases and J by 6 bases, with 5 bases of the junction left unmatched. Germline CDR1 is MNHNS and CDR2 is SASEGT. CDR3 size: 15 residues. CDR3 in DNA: TGTGCCAGCAGGTCGGGACTAGCGGGCTCCGGGGAGCTGTTTTTT. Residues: CASRSGLAGSGELFF.

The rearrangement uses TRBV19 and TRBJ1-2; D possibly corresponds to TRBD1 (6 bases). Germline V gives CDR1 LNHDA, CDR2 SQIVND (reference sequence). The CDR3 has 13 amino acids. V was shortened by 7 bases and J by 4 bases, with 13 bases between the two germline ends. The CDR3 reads CASKTGFGYGYTF. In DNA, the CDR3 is TGTGCCAGTAAAACAGGGTTCGGCTATGGCTACACCTTC. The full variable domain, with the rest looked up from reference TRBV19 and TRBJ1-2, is DGGITQSPKYLFRKEGQNVTLSCEQNLNHDAMYWYRQDPGQGLRLIYYSQIVNDFQKGDIAEGYSVSREKKESFPLTVTSAQKNPTAFYLCASKTGFGYGYTFGSGTRLTVV.

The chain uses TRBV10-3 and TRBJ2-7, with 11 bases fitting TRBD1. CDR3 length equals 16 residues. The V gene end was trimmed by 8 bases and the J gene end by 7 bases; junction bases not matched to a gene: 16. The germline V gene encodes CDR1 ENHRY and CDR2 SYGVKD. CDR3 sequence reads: CAIRWDAGTGGEEQYF. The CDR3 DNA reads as TGTGCCATCCGATGGGATGCCGGGACAGGGGGAGAAGAGCAGTACTTC.

The CDR3 is CASSPSTANTGELFF. The CDR3 DNA follows: TGTGCCAGCAGCCCGTCGACAGCGAACACCGGGGAGCTGTTTTTT. The J gene is TRBJ2-2, the V gene TRBV5-4, with a possible D match to TRBD1 (5 bases). Per germline, CDR1 SGHNT and CDR2 YYREEE (reference sequence). The CDR3 is 15 amino acids. V lost 4 bases and J 0 bases, leaving 10 bases between the germline ends. Supplemented by reference TRBV5-4 and TRBJ2-2, the full variable domain reads ETGVTQSPTHLIKTRGQQVTLRCSSQSGHNTVSWYQQALGQGPQFIFQYYREEENGRGNFPPRFSGLQFPNYSSELNVNALELDDSALYLCASSPSTANTGELFFGEGSRLTVL.

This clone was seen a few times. The CDR3 DNA reads TGTGCCAGCAGCCCACGGACAGCGCCCTACGAGCAGTACTTC. It is translated as CASSPRTAPYEQYF. The rearrangement uses TRBV7-9 and TRBJ2-7; the D gene is possibly TRBD1 (6 bases). The CDR3 length is 14 residues. V was pared by 5 bases and J by 2 bases, with 13 bases between. From germline, CDR1 is SEHNR and CDR2 FQNEAQ (reference sequence).

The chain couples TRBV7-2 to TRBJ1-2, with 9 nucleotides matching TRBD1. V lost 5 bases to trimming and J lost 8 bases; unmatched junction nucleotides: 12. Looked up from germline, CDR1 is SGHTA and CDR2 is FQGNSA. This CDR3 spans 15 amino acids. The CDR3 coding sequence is TGTGCCAGCAGCCCTCGGGACAGGGACTCTTTGGGCTACACCTTC. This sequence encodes CASSPRDRDSLGYTF.

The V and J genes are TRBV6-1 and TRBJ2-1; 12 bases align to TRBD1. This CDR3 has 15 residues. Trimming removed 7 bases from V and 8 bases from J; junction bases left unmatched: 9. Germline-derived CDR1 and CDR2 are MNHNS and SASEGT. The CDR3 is CASTLGGQGAHEQFF. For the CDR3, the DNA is TGTGCCAGCACACTCGGGGGACAGGGGGCTCATGAGCAGTTCTTC.

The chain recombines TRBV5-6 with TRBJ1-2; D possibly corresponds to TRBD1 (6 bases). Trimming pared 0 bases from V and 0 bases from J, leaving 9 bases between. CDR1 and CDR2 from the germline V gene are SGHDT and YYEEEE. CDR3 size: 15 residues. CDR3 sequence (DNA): TGTGCCAGCAGCTTGGGGGGACATCCTAACTATGGCTACACCTTC. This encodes CASSLGGHPNYGYTF.

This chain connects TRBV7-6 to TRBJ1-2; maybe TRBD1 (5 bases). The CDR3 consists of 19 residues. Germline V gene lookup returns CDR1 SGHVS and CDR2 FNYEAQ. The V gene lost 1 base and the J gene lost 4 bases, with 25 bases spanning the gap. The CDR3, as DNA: TGTGCCAGCAGCTTAGTCTGGGACGAGGCGGGAGCCCTCGGCTATGGCTACACCTTC. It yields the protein CASSLVWDEAGALGYGYTF.

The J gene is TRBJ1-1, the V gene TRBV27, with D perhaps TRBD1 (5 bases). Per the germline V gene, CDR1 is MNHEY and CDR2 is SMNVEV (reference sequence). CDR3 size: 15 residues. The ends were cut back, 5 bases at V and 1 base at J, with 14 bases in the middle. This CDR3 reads CASSPRTLTNTEAFF. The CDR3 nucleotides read TGTGCCAGCAGTCCTCGGACACTTACGAACACTGAAGCTTTCTTT.

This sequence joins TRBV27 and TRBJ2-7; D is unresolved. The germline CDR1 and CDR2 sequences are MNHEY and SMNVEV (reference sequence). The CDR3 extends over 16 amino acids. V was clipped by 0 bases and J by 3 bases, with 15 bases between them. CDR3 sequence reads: CASSLSIATRNYEQYV. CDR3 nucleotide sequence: TGTGCCAGCAGTTTATCGATTGCAACCCGTAACTACGAGCAGTACGTC.

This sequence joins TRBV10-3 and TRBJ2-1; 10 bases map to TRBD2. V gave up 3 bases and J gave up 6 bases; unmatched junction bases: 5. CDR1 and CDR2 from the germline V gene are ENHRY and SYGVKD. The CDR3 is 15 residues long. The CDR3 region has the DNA TGTGCCATCAGTGATTGGACTAGCGGCACCAATGAGCAGTTCTTC. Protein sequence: CAISDWTSGTNEQFF.

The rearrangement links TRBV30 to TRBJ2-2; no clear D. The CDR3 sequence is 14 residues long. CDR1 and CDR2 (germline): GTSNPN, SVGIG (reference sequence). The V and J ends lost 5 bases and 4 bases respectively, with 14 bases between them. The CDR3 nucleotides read TGTGCCTGGGCAACCTGGGCACGCACCGGGGAGCTGTTTTTT. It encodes CAWATWARTGELFF.

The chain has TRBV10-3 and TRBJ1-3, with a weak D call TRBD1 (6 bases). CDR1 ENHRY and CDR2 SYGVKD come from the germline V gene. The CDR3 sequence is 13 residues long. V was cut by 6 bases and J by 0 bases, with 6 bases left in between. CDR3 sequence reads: CAIRDSSGNTIYF. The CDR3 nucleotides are TGTGCCATCAGGGACAGCTCTGGAAACACCATATATTTT.